Listed below are T cell receptor beta chains from one sample, sequenced in a study of blood T cells in healthy people across ages. TCRdb recomputed calls from the 5' RACE reads with MiXCR, one row per CDR3 protein. The sample consists of 650,000 to 700,000 distinct CDR3 sequences, roughly half of them appearing once. The sample was blood. All receptors come from a woman aged 80 or over in good health. CDR3s include the opening cysteine and the closing phenylalanine or tryptophan.

V gene: TRBV11-2; CDR3 protein: CASSFTPGQGNTEAFF
V gene: TRBV20-1; CDR3 protein: CSAFRDSTYEQYF
V gene: TRBV6-6; CDR3 protein: CASRGQISGNTIYF
V gene: TRBV7-2; CDR3 protein: CASSQGQGVSEKLFF
V gene: TRBV30; CDR3 protein: CAWSVNTEAFF
V gene: TRBV5-1; CDR3 protein: CASSLAEVGDTQYF
V gene: TRBV20-1; CDR3 protein: CSAPEAGSSEKLFF
V gene: TRBV3-1; CDR3 protein: CASSQEKPGSSGMAFF
V gene: TRBV4-3; CDR3 protein: CASSQNPPGGFSGANVLTF
V gene: TRBV5-5; CDR3 protein: CASSRDLLTKNIQYF
V gene: TRBV27; CDR3 protein: CASKSTGRTNEQFF
V gene: TRBV9; CDR3 protein: CASSPLNEDRAAYGYTF
V gene: TRBV6-6; CDR3 protein: CASGDRASSYNSPLHF
V gene: TRBV25-1; CDR3 protein: CASSERGLAGSGELFF
V gene: TRBV5-5; CDR3 protein: CASSSGTDRVYGYTF
V gene: TRBV4-2; CDR3 protein: CASSQDPTGNPYNEQFF
V gene: TRBV7-9; CDR3 protein: CASSSTSVAKNIQYF
V gene: TRBV6-6; CDR3 protein: CASSPGLITYEQYF
V gene: TRBV5-1; CDR3 protein: CASSSQHDLAKNIQYF
V gene: TRBV2; CDR3 protein: CASSSRHETNTQYF
V gene: TRBV12-3/TRBV12-4; CDR3 protein: CASRTSGSLETQYF
V gene: TRBV20-1; CDR3 protein: CSALGVTEAFF
V gene: TRBV13; CDR3 protein: CASSPVEANYNEQFF
V gene: TRBV4-2; CDR3 protein: CASSQGLATYEQYF
V gene: TRBV28; CDR3 protein: CASSLRQGPQYF
V gene: TRBV7-2; CDR3 protein: CASSLESRGPQNYEQYF
V gene: TRBV10-3; CDR3 protein: CAISLGPPTYEQYF
V gene: TRBV10-3; CDR3 protein: CAISQGAGELFF
V gene: TRBV5-1; CDR3 protein: CASGIGPEAFF
V gene: TRBV20-1; CDR3 protein: CSANRWPNSYEQYF
V gene: TRBV20-1; CDR3 protein: CSAPGGGTDTEAFF
V gene: TRBV28; CDR3 protein: CASSRGGGSNYGYTF
V gene: TRBV24-1; CDR3 protein: CATSEPQGSYNEQFF